This T cell receptor beta chain was recovered during a study of cytomegalovirus exposure and HLA in healthy donors. 13 Jbeta primers and 60 Vbeta primers were used for the PCR. The repertoire was sequenced with immunoSEQ multiplex PCR; TCRdb's copy has only in-frame clones and lacks some. The sample carries 180,000 or so clones, roughly four fifths recorded once. Study findings and constraints: The likely explanation for a cluster of highly shared sequence variants was sequencing artifact.

This clone was seen once. Its specificity is unknown. This CDR3 is built from 13 residues. V lost 6 bases and J lost 6; bases outside the gene matches: 4. In germline, CDR1 is KGHSH, CDR2 LQKENI. Material: PBMCs. The receptor was isolated from a woman aged 25 to 45 in good health and CMV-seropositive. The V and J genes are TRBV18 and TRBJ1-4; TRBD1 matches at 7 bases. The CDR3 sequence: CASSRDRYEKLFF. The CDR3 coding sequence is TGTGCCAGCTCCCGGGACAGATATGAAAAACTGTTTTTT.